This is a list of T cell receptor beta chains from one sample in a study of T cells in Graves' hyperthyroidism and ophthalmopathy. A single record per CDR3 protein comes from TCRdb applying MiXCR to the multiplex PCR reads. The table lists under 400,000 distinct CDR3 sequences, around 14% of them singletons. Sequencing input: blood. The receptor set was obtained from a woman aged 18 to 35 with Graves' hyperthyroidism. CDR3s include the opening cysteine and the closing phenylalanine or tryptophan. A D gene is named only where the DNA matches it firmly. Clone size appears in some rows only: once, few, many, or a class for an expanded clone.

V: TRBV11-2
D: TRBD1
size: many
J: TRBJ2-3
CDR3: CASRRQGADTQYF
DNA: TGTGCCAGCAGGCGACAGGGCGCAGATACGCAGTATTTT

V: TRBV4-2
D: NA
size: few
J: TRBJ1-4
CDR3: CASSQDVGSLELFF
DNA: TGTGCCAGCAGCCAAGATGTAGGTTCACTAGAACTGTTTTTT

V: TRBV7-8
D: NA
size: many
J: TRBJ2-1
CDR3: CASSLEAGVDPYNEQFF
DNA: TGTGCCAGCAGCTTAGAGGCAGGGGTGGACCCCTACAATGAGCAGTTCTTC

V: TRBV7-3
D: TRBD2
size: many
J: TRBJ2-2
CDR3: CASSSGSGAGELFF
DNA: TGTGCCAGCAGCTCAGGGAGCGGGGCCGGGGAGCTGTTTTTT

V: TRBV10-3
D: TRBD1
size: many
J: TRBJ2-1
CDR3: CAIAAGTDAYNEQFF
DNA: TGTGCCATCGCAGCCGGGACAGACGCCTACAATGAGCAGTTCTTC

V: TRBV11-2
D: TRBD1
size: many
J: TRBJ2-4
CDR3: CASRYTDREENIQYF
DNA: TGTGCCAGCAGGTATACGGACAGGGAAGAAAACATTCAGTACTTC

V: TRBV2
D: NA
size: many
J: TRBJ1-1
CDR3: CASSPGGGKDTEAFF
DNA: TGTGCCAGCAGTCCGGGGGGAGGGAAGGACACTGAAGCTTTCTTT

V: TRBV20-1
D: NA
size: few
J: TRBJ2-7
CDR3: CSARRRGVSEQYF
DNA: TGCAGTGCTAGACGCAGGGGGGTAAGCGAGCAGTACTTC

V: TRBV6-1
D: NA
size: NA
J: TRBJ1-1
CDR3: CASSSGEGPGNTEAFF
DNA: TGTGCCAGCAGTTCGGGGGAGGGGCCAGGCAACACTGAAGCTTTCTTT

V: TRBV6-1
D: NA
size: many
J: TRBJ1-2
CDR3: CASLDLGGGEDGYTF
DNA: TGTGCCAGCCTCGATCTAGGGGGGGGTGAGGATGGCTACACCTTC

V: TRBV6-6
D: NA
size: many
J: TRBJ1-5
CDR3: CASSYSYRLREPQHF
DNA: TGTGCCAGCAGTTACTCGTACAGACTACGAGAGCCCCAGCATTTT

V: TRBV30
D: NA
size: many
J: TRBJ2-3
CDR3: CAWREGADTQYF
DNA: TGTGCCTGGAGAGAGGGAGCAGATACGCAGTATTTT

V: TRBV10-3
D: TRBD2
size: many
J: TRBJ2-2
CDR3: CAISPTSSGGELFF
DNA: TGTGCCATCAGCCCGACTAGCTCTGGCGGGGAGCTGTTTTTT

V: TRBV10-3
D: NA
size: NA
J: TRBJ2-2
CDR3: CAINGQGYAGELFF
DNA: TGTGCCATCAATGGGCAGGGGTATGCCGGGGAGCTGTTTTTT

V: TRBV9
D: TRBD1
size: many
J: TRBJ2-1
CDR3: CASSVGQGIDGEQFF
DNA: TGTGCCAGCAGCGTAGGACAGGGGATCGACGGTGAGCAGTTCTTC

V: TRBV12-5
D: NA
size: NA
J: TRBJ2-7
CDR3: CASGDGFEQYF
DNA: TGTGCTAGTGGCGACGGATTTGAGCAGTACTTC

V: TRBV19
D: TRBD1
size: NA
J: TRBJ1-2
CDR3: CASTPLRSRTGYGYTF
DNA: TGTGCCAGTACCCCACTCCGCTCTAGGACAGGCTATGGCTACACCTTC

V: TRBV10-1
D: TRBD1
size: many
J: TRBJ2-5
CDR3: CASRRAGGTKTQYF
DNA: TGCGCCAGCCGAAGGGCAGGGGGCACGAAGACCCAGTACTTC

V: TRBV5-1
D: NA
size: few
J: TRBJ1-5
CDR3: CASSLAAGNDQPQHF
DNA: TGCGCCAGCAGCTTGGCGGCGGGGAATGATCAGCCCCAGCATTTT

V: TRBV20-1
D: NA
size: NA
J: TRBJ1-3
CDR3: CSARDLSGNTIYF
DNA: TGCAGTGCTAGGGACCTCTCTGGAAACACCATATATTTT

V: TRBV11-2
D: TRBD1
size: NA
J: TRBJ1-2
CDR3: CASRSPGQGEDYGYTF
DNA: TGTGCCAGCAGGTCCCCGGGACAGGGAGAGGACTATGGCTACACCTTC

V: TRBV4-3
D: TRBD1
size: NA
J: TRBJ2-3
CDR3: CASSQEGDRTDTQYF
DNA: TGCGCCAGCAGCCAAGAAGGGGACAGGACAGATACGCAGTATTTT

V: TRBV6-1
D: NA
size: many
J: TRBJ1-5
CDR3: CASSVMGYSNQPQHF
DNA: TGTGCCAGCAGTGTCATGGGGTATAGCAATCAGCCCCAGCATTTT

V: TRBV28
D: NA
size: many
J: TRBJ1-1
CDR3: CASSHSQGPHPNTEAFF
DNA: TGTGCCAGCAGCCATTCCCAGGGTCCACACCCCAACACTGAAGCTTTCTTT